The 14 T cell receptor beta chains in this list originate from one sample, sequenced in a study of T cells in Graves' hyperthyroidism and ophthalmopathy. RNA transcripts provided the source from which TCR beta CDR3 regions were amplified. The TCR CDR3 first-round RT-PCR relied on the HTBI primer set. TCRdb re-derived calls from the multiplex PCR reads in MiXCR, one entry per CDR3 protein. This sample has over 500,000 distinct CDR3 sequences, with about 46% found just once. Source material: peripheral blood or thyroid tissue (not recorded which). The receptors stem from an adult woman with Graves' disease, either hyperthyroidism or ophthalmopathy (not recorded which).

This clonotype was recorded many times. The CDR3 reads CARSIAGPGELFF. Here the CDR3 DNA reads TGTGCCAGATCGATAGCGGGACCCGGGGAGCTGTTTTTT. The rearrangement joins TRBV14 to TRBJ2-2, with 8 positions matching TRBD2. The length of the CDR3 is 13 residues. After removal of 9 bases from V and 6 bases from J, the junction contained 6 bases not matched to a gene. Germline CDR1 is SGHDN and CDR2 is FVKESK.

The chain is built from TRBV25-1 and TRBJ1-2, with a weak D call TRBD1 (5 bases). Germline CDR1 reads MGHDK; CDR2 reads SYGVNS. V lost 0 bases, J lost 5 bases, and 16 bases lay in between. This CDR3 spans 16 amino acids. CDR3: CASSEYRSGPSYGYTF. DNA for the CDR3: TGTGCCAGCAGTGAATATCGGTCAGGGCCGTCGTATGGCTACACCTTC.

A remark on this clonotype: This may come from a read error, since a much larger clone is one base off. The chain employs TRBV19 and TRBJ1-4; no firm D call. Looked up from germline, CDR1 is LNHDA and CDR2 is SQIVND (reference sequence). The CDR3 runs 13 residues. The CDR3, as DNA: TGTGCCAGTAGTATTGGGCCATTCGGAAAACTGCTTTTT. Its translation: CASSIGPFGKLLF.

CDR3 in amino acids: CASSPGHREKAFF. CDR3 coding DNA: TGCGCCAGCAGCCCGGGACATCGGGAGAAAGCTTTCTTT. The V and J genes are TRBV5-1 and TRBJ1-1; maybe TRBD1 (6 bases). This CDR3 comprises 13 residues. V lost 4 bases, J lost 9 bases, and 16 bases lay in between. CDR1 is SGHRS, CDR2 YFSETQ, per germline.

The chain joins TRBV7-9 to TRBJ2-7; D is unresolved. This CDR3 comprises 14 residues. V shed 5 bases and J shed 3 bases, with 14 bases lying between them. The germline CDR1 and CDR2 sequences are SEHNR and FQNEAQ (reference sequence). CDR3 coding DNA: TGTGCCAGCAGCCGCTGGTACTCCCTCTACGAGCAGTACTTC. Translating gives CASSRWYSLYEQYF.

This clonotype was observed many times. The chain uses TRBV20-1 and TRBJ1-2, with a weak D call TRBD1 (5 bases). Trimming removed 3 bases at V and 1 base at J, with 15 bases between. The CDR3 extends over 15 amino acids. CDR1 is DFQATT, CDR2 SNEGSKA, per germline (reference sequence). CDR3 sequence: CSASGGGRGNYGYTF. The CDR3 coding sequence is TGCAGTGCTAGTGGGGGGGGTAGGGGTAACTATGGCTACACCTTC.

This clonotype was observed a handful of times. The rearrangement uses TRBV25-1 and TRBJ1-5, with 7 bases aligning to TRBD1. The ends lost 4 bases at V and 1 base at J; junction bases unmatched: 7. CDR3 length equals 16 residues. The germline CDR1 and CDR2 sequences are MGHDK and SYGVNS. CDR3 in DNA: TGTGCCAGCAGTGCTAGCCTGGGACAGAGCAATCAGCCCCAGCATTTT. Protein product: CASSASLGQSNQPQHF.

The rearrangement uses TRBV11-2 and TRBJ2-7; the D gene is possibly TRBD2 (6 bases). V was clipped by 7 bases and J by 4 bases, with 17 bases between them. Germline assignment: CDR1 SGHAT and CDR2 FQNNGV. This CDR3 comprises 14 residues. CDR3 loop: CASIPGGTVYEQYF. For the CDR3, the DNA is TGTGCCAGCATCCCCGGGGGAACAGTGTACGAGCAGTACTTC.

V gene TRBV10-3 combines with J gene TRBJ2-6, with 7 bases lining up with TRBD1. The junction had 4 bases not matched to a gene; V was cut back by 2 bases and J by 0 bases. The CDR3 loop spans 17 amino acids. The germline V gene has CDR1 ENHRY and CDR2 SYGVKD. CDR3 DNA: TGTGCCATCAGTGAGGGGACAGAGGACTCTGGGGCCAACGTCCTGACTTTC. Translation gives CAISEGTEDSGANVLTF.

The V and J genes are TRBV5-1 and TRBJ1-4; TRBD1 matches at 7 bases. The germline gives CDR1 SGHRS, CDR2 YFSETQ. The CDR3 has 14 amino acids. The V gene end was trimmed by 4 bases and the J gene end by 4 bases; junction bases not matched to a gene: 4. DNA for the CDR3: TGCGCCAGCAGCCTCCGGGACAGTAATGAAAAACTGTTTTTT. This sequence encodes CASSLRDSNEKLFF. The full variable domain, rest sourced from reference TRBV5-1 and TRBJ1-4, is KAGVTQTPRYLIKTRGQQVTLSCSPISGHRSVSWYQQTPGQGLQFLFEYFSETQRNKGNFPGRFSGRQFSNSRSEMNVSTLELGDSALYLCASSLRDSNEKLFFGSGTQLSVL.

The chain recombines TRBV2 with TRBJ2-2; D unresolved. The CDR3 is made up of 14 amino acids. CDR1 and CDR2 from the germline V gene are SNHLY and FYNNEI. Deletions cut 3 bases from V and 3 bases from J, with 8 bases between. CDR3 residues: CASSDWRDTGELFF. The CDR3 nucleotides are TGTGCCAGCAGTGATTGGCGAGACACCGGGGAGCTGTTTTTT.

This clonotype was detected only a few times. This sequence joins TRBV4-2 and TRBJ1-2, with 8 bases that match TRBD1. The CDR3 contains 15 residues. CDR1 is LGHNA and CDR2 is YNFKEQ in the germline V gene. V lost 1 base and J lost 4; bases outside the gene matches: 5. CDR3 sequence reads: CASSQAPGGAYGYTF. The CDR3 nucleotides read TGTGCCAGCAGCCAAGCCCCAGGGGGCGCCTATGGCTACACCTTC.

The table lists this clonotype with a few counts. The chain combines TRBV29-1 with TRBJ2-7; D gene uncertain. Trimming cost V 4 bases and J 2 bases, with 12 bases left between them. The CDR3 extends over 13 amino acids. Germline CDR1 SQVTM, CDR2 ANQGSEA. CDR3 residues: CSVAPQATYEQYF. As DNA, the CDR3 is TGCAGCGTTGCCCCTCAGGCGACCTACGAGCAGTACTTC.

The chain combines TRBV4-3 with TRBJ2-5, with 7 bases aligning to TRBD1. The length of the CDR3 is 15 residues. With 0 bases clipped from V and 5 bases from J, the junction kept 6 bases outside the gene matches. Germline assignment: CDR1 LGHNA and CDR2 YSLEER. CDR3 in amino acids: CASSQDRTGRETQYF. DNA of the CDR3: TGCGCCAGCAGCCAAGATCGGACAGGTCGGGAGACCCAGTACTTC.